The rows below give T cell receptor beta chains drawn from one sample of a study of control samples from healthy donors and cancer patients. Sequenced by immunoSEQ multiplex PCR; TCRdb stores in-frame clones only, minus some. The sample shows approximately 110,000 clones, around 89% of them seen only once. Sequencing was done on a sample of blood. These receptors were collected from a woman aged 45-65 years in good health. Both conserved end residues are part of each CDR3. D genes are given only for firm matches. Clone size is not always given. Where it is, it says once, few, many or a class for expanded clones.

size,D,J,V,CDR3,DNA
-,-,TRBJ2-1,TRBV5-4,CASSQFPDEQFF,TGTGCCAGCAGCCAGTTCCCCGATGAGCAGTTCTTC
-,TRBD1,TRBJ1-5,TRBV5-6,CASSFMDRGRNQPQHF,TGTGCCAGCAGCTTCATGGACAGGGGTAGGAATCAGCCCCAGCATTTT
-,TRBD1,TRBJ2-5,TRBV7-9,CASSRGDREWETQYF,TGTGCCAGCAGCCGCGGGGACAGGGAGTGGGAGACCCAGTACTTC
-,TRBD2,TRBJ2-5,TRBV4-1,CASSQPGLAGGPIPGKTQYF,TGCGCCAGCAGCCAACCGGGACTAGCGGGGGGGCCGATCCCGGGCAAGACCCAGTACTTC
-,-,TRBJ2-5,TRBV7-3,CASSLIATETQYF,TGTGCCAGCAGCTTAATAGCAACCGAGACCCAGTACTTC
-,-,TRBJ2-3,TRBV2,CASSDTGRPVITTDTQYF,TGTGCCAGCAGTGATACAGGGAGGCCCGTCATCACCACAGATACGCAGTATTTT
-,-,TRBJ2-7,TRBV5-4,CASGQAPGSEQYF,TGTGCCAGCGGCCAAGCCCCGGGGTCCGAGCAGTACTTC
-,TRBD2,TRBJ2-3,TRBV7-9,CASSLRRERADTQYF,TGTGCCAGCAGCTTAAGGCGGGAGCGCGCTGATACGCAGTATTTT
-,-,TRBJ1-1,TRBV6-5,CASTENWGLNTEAFF,TGTGCCAGCACCGAGAACTGGGGCCTGAACACTGAAGCTTTCTTT
-,-,TRBJ1-1,TRBV6-6,CASSSGSSNSYEAFF,TGTGCCAGCAGCTCGGGCTCATCTAATTCTTATGAAGCTTTCTTT
-,-,TRBJ2-1,TRBV11-2,CASSLYGEQFF,TGTGCCAGCAGCTTATACGGTGAGCAGTTCTTC
-,-,TRBJ1-2,TRBV19,CASSIGGADGYTF,TGTGCCAGTAGTATCGGCGGGGCGGACGGCTACACCTTC
-,TRBD1,TRBJ1-1,TRBV7-9,CASRDFNRGNEAFF,TGTGCCAGCAGGGACTTCAACAGGGGGAATGAAGCTTTCTTT
-,-,TRBJ2-6,TRBV24-1,CATSDSKGGGANVLTF,TGTGCCACCAGTGATTCCAAGGGTGGTGGGGCCAACGTCCTGACTTTC
-,-,TRBJ1-2,TRBV21-1,CASSTTDGYGYTF,TGTGCCAGCAGCACCACCGACGGGTATGGCTACACCTTC
-,-,TRBJ1-5,TRBV2,CASSKNQGGQPQHF,TGTGCCAGCAGTAAGAACCAGGGAGGTCAGCCCCAGCATTTT
-,TRBD1,TRBJ1-2,TRBV2,CASSEENRGPYGYTF,TGTGCCAGCAGTGAAGAGAACAGGGGGCCCTATGGCTACACCTTC
-,-,TRBJ2-7,TRBV15,CATRVPGGYSGEQYF,TGTGCCACCAGGGTCCCCGGGGGTTATTCCGGGGAGCAGTACTTC
-,-,TRBJ2-7,TRBV6-5,CASSWRSSTYEQYF,TGTGCCAGCAGTTGGAGAAGCTCGACCTACGAGCAGTACTTC
-,TRBD2,TRBJ2-1,TRBV24-1,CATSDSLAGASDEQFF,TGTGCCACCAGTGATTCTCTGGCGGGAGCTTCGGATGAGCAGTTCTTC
-,-,TRBJ1-1,TRBV3-1/TRBV3-2,CASSQRGVNTEAFF,TGTGCCAGCAGCCAACGGGGAGTGAACACTGAAGCTTTCTTT
once,-,TRBJ1-2,TRBV29-1,CSADSSGGYTF,TGCAGCGCGGATTCGTCAGGTGGCTACACCTTC
-,-,TRBJ1-4,TRBV7-9,CASSSQKLFF,TGTGCCAGCAGCAGTCAAAAACTGTTTTTT
-,-,TRBJ2-7,TRBV6-6,CASSSDRPYEQYF,TGTGCCAGCAGCTCCGATCGACCCTACGAGCAGTACTTC
-,-,TRBJ1-5,TRBV21-1,CASGPGRSFQYSNQPQHF,TGTGCCAGCGGACCCGGAAGGTCCTTTCAATATAGCAATCAGCCCCAGCATTTT
-,-,TRBJ2-3,TRBV12-3/TRBV12-4,CASSFRVDTQYF,TGTGCCAGCAGTTTTAGGGTCGATACGCAGTATTTT
-,TRBD1,TRBJ2-1,TRBV9,CASSTRGQGAYNEQFF,TGTGCCAGCAGCACCCGCGGACAGGGGGCCTACAATGAGCAGTTCTTC
once,-,TRBJ1-3,TRBV6-1,CASSEAPDRRNTIYF,TGTGCCAGCAGTGAAGCCCCCGACCGACGAAACACCATATATTTT
-,TRBD1,TRBJ1-1,TRBV7-9,CASSKPQTGGTEAFF,TGTGCCAGCAGCAAGCCACAGACAGGGGGCACTGAAGCTTTCTTT
-,-,TRBJ1-2,TRBV27,CASSLLGVGTNYGYTF,TGTGCCAGCAGTTTACTCGGCGTTGGAACCAACTATGGCTACACCTTC
once,-,TRBJ2-7,TRBV5-6,CASSLAGRDFYEQYF,TGTGCCAGCAGCTTGGCCGGACGGGATTTCTACGAGCAGTACTTC
-,-,TRBJ1-2,TRBV27,CASSFQGTGGYGYTF,TGTGCCAGCAGTTTTCAGGGGACGGGAGGCTATGGCTACACCTTC